This T cell receptor beta chain is drawn from a study of T-cell reconstitution after alpha-beta-depleted transplantation in children. V lost 1 base to trimming and J lost 4 bases, with 9 bases between them. CDR1 is LGHNA, CDR2 YNFKEQ, per germline. The CDR3 totals 14 residues. TCRbeta library construction was performed incorporating unique molecular identifiers. MiXCR, applied by TCRdb to the PCR reads, yields one record per CDR3 protein. There are about 540,000 distinct CDR3 sequences in the sample; about a sixth occur only once, and more than 2.5% lies in the top ten. Sequences were derived from PBMCs from the stem cell graft donor, sampled from the stem cell graft. This clonotype was sampled from a human donor who donated a stem cell graft to a child with acute lymphoblastic leukemia. The V gene is TRBV4-2, the J gene TRBJ2-3, with D unclear. Written as DNA, the CDR3 is TGTGCCAGCAGCCAAGGGCTAGAGGCAGATACGCAGTATTTT. Its protein is CASSQGLEADTQYF.